This T cell receptor (beta chain) comes out of a study of blood T cell repertoires in COVID-19. The CDR3 is 15 amino acids. Germline CDR1 MDHEN, CDR2 SYDVKM. V gave up 2 bases and J gave up 4 bases, with 12 bases separating them. Using immunoSEQ multiplex PCR, the repertoire was profiled, and TCRdb retains in-frame clones only, with some absent. Here the sample spans about 130,000 clones, approximately 89% being singletons. Sequenced: peripheral blood. This chain links TRBV28 with TRBJ1-3, with TRBD1 as a possible D gene (6 bases). The receptor was isolated from a woman between 55 and 75 years old with acute or convalescent COVID-19. The CDR3 here is CASSLPGGAGNTIYF. Written as DNA, the CDR3 is TGTGCCAGCAGTTTACCCGGGGGGGCGGGAAACACCATATATTTT.